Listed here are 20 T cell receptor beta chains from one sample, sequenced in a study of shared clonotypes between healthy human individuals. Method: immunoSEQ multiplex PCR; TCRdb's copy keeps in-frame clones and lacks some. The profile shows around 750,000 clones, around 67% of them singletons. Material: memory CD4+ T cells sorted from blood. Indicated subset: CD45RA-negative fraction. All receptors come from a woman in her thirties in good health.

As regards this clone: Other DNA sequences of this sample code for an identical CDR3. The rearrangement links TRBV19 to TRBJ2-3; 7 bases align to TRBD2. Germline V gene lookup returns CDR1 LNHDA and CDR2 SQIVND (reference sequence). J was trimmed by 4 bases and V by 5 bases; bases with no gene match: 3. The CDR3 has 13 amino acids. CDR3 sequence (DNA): TGTGCCAGTAGTCGCGGACTAGCAGATACGCAGTATTTT. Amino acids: CASSRGLADTQYF.

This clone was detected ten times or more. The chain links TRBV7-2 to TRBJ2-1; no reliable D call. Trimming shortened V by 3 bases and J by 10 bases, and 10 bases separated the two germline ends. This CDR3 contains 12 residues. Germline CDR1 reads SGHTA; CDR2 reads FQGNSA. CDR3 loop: CASSFQDGEQFF. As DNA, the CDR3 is TGTGCCAGCAGCTTCCAGGATGGGGAGCAGTTCTTC. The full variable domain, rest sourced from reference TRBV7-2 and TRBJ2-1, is GAGVSQSPSNKVTEKGKDVELRCDPISGHTALYWYRQSLGQGLEFLIYFQGNSAPDKSGLPSDRFSAERTGGSVSTLTIQRTQQEDSAVYLCASSFQDGEQFFGPGTRLTVL.

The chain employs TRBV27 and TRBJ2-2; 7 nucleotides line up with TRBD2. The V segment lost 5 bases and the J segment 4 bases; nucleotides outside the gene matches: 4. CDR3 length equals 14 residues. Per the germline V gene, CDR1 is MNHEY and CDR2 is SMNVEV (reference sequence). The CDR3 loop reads CASSLGLFTGELFF. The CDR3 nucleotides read TGTGCCAGCAGTCTGGGACTATTCACCGGGGAGCTGTTTTTT.

The DNA for the CDR3 is TGTGCCAGCAGCCAGAGAAAGGGTACGGGACAGGGATTTCAGCCCCAGCATTTT. The encoded protein is CASSQRKGTGQGFQPQHF. The chain joins TRBV7-8 to TRBJ1-5; 9 nucleotides line up with TRBD1. The germline CDR1 and CDR2 sequences are SGHVS and FQNEAQ. This CDR3 region has 18 residues. V shed 5 bases and J 6 bases; nucleotides not matched to a gene: 17.

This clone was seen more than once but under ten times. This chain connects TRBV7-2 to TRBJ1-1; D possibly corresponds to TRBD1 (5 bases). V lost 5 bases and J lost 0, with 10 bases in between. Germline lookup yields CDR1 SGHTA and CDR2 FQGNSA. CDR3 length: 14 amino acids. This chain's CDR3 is CASSPGTVNTEAFF. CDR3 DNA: TGTGCCAGCAGCCCCGGGACGGTGAACACTGAAGCTTTCTTT. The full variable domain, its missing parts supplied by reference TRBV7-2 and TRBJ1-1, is GAGVSQSPSNKVTEKGKDVELRCDPISGHTALYWYRQSLGQGLEFLIYFQGNSAPDKSGLPSDRFSAERTGGSVSTLTIQRTQQEDSAVYLCASSPGTVNTEAFFGQGTRLTVV.

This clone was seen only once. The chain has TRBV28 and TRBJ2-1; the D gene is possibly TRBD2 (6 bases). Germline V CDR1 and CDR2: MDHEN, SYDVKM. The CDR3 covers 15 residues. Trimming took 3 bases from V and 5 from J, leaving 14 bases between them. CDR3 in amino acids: CASSFGGSRDNEQFF. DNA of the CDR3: TGTGCCAGCAGTTTTGGGGGGAGTAGGGACAATGAGCAGTTCTTC.

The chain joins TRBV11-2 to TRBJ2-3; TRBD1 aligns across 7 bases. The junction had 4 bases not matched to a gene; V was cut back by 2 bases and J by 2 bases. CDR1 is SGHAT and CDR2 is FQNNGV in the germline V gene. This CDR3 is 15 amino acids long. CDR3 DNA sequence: TGTGCCAGCAGCTTACGGGACAGAGACACAGATACGCAGTATTTT. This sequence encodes CASSLRDRDTDTQYF. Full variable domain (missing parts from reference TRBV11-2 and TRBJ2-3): EAGVAQSPRYKIIEKRQSVAFWCNPISGHATLYWYQQILGQGPKLLIQFQNNGVVDDSQLPKDRFSAERLKGVDSTLKIQPAKLEDSAVYLCASSLRDRDTDTQYFGPGTRLTVL.

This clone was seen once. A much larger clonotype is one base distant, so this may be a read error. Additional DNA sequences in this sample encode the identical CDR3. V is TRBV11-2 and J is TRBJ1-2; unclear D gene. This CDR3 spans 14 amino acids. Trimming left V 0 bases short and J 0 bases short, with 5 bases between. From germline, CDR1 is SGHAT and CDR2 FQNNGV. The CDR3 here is CASSLDRSNYGYTF. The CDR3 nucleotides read TGTGCCAGCAGCTTAGATAGGTCTAACTATGGCTACACCTTC. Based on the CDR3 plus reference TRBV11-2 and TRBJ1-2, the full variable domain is EAGVAQSPRYKIIEKRQSVAFWCNPISGHATLYWYQQILGQGPKLLIQFQNNGVVDDSQLPKDRFSAERLKGVDSTLKIQPAKLEDSAVYLCASSLDRSNYGYTFGSGTRLTVV.

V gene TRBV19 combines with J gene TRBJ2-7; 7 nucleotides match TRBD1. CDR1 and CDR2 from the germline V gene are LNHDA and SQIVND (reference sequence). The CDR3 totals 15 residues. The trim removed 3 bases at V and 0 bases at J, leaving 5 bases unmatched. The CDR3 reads CASSMGTVYSYEQYF. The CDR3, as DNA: TGTGCCAGTAGTATGGGGACAGTTTACTCCTACGAGCAGTACTTC.

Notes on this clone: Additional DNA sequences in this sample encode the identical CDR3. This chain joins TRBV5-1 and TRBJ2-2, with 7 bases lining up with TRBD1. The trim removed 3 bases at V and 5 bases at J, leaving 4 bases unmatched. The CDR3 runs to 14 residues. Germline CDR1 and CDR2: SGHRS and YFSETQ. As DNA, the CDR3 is TGCGCCAGCAGCTACGGGACAGCAACCGGGGAGCTGTTTTTT. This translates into CASSYGTATGELFF.

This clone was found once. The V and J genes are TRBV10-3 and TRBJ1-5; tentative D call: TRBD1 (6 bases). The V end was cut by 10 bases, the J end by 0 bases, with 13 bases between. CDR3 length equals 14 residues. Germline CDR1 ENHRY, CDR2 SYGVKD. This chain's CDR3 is CATTGMPSNQPQHF. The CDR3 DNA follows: TGTGCCACAACAGGGATGCCTAGCAATCAGCCCCAGCATTTT.

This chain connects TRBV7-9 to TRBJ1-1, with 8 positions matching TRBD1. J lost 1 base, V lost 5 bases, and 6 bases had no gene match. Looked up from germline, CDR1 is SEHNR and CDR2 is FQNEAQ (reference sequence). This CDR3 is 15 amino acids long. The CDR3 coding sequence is TGTGCCAGCAGCACAGGGGGGCCGAGGAACACTGAAGCTTTCTTT. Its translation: CASSTGGPRNTEAFF.

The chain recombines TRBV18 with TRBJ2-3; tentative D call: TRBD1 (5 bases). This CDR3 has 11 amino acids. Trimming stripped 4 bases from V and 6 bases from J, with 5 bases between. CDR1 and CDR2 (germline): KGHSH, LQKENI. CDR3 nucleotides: TGTGCCAGCTCACGACAGGATACGCAGTATTTT. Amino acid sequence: CASSRQDTQYF.

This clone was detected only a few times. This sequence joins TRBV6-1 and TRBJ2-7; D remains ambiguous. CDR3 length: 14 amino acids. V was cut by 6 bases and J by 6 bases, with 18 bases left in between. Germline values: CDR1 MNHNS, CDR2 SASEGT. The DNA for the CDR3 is TGTGCCAGCAGCAGAGAATATCGGCTGGGCGAGCAGTACTTC. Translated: CASSREYRLGEQYF.

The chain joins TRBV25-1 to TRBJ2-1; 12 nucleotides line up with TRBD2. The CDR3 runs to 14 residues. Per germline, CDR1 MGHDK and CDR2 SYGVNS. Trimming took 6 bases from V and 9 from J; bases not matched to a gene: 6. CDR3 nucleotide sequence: TGTGCCAGCAGACGGACTAGCGGGACGAGTGAGCAGTTCTTC. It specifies CASRRTSGTSEQFF.

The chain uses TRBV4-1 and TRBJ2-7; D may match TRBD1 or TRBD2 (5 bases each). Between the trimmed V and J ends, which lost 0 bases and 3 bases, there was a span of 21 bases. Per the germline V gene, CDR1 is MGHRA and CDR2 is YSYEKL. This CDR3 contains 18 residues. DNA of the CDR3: TGCGCCAGCAGCCAAGATAGGGGAGCGACCCGTATTGACTACGAGCAGTACTTC. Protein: CASSQDRGATRIDYEQYF.

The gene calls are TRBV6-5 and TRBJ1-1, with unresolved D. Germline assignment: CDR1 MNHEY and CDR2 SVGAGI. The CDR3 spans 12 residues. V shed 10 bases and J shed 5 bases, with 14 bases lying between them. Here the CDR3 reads CATRPGGTEAFF. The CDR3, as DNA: TGTGCCACCCGGCCCGGTGGAACTGAAGCTTTCTTT.

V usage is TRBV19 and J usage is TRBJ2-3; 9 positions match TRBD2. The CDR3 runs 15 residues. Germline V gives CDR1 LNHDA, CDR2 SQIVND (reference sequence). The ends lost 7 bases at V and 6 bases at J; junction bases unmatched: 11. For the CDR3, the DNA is TGTGCCAGTAAAGGGAGCGGGAGGATTGGGGATACGCAGTATTTT. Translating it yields CASKGSGRIGDTQYF.

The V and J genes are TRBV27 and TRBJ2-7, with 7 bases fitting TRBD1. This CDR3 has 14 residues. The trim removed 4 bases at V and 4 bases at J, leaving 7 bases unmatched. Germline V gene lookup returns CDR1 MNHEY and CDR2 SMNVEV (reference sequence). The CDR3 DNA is TGTGCCAGCAGTTACGACAGGGATGAGTACGAGCAGTACTTC. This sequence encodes CASSYDRDEYEQYF.

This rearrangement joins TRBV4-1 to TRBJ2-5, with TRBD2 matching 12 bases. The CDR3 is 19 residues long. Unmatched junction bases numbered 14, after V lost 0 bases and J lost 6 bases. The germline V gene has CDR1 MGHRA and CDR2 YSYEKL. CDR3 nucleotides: TGCGCCAGCAGCCAAGATCAAGAACTAGCGGGAGGTTTTAGAAAGACCCAGTACTTC. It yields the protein CASSQDQELAGGFRKTQYF.